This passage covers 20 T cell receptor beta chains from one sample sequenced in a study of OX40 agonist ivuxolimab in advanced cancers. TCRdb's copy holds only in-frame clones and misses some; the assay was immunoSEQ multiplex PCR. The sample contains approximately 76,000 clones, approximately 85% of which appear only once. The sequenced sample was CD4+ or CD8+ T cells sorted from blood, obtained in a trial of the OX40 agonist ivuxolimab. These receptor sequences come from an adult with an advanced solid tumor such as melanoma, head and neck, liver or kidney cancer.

The CDR3 loop is CASKRQKGEKLFF. The CDR3 bases are TGTGCCAGCAAACGACAGAAGGGGGAAAAACTGTTTTTT. The chain joins TRBV27 to TRBJ1-4, with D possibly TRBD1 on 5 matching bases. The CDR3 covers 13 residues. Trimming removed 7 bases from V and 8 bases from J, with 14 bases in between. Germline-derived CDR1 and CDR2 are MNHEY and SMNVEV (reference sequence). The whole variable domain, filled in from reference TRBV27 and TRBJ1-4, reads EAQVTQNPRYLITVTGKKLTVTCSQNMNHEYMSWYRQDPGLGLRQIYYSMNVEVTDKGDVPEGYKVSRKEKRNFPLILESPSPNQTSLYFCASKRQKGEKLFFGSGTQLSVL.

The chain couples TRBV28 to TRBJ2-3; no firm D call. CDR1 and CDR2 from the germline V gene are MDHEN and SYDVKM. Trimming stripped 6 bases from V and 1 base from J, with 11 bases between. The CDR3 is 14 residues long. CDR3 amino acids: CASSPIDRTDTQYF. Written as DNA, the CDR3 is TGTGCCAGCAGCCCGATCGACCGCACAGATACGCAGTATTTT. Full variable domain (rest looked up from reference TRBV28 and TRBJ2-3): DVKVTQSSRYLVKRTGEKVFLECVQDMDHENMFWYRQDPGLGLRLIYFSYDVKMKEKGDIPEGYSVSREKKERFSLILESASTNQTSMYLCASSPIDRTDTQYFGPGTRLTVL.

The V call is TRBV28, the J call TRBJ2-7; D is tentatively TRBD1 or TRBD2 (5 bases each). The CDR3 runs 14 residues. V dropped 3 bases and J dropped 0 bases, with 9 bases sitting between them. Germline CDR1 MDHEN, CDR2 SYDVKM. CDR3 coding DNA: TGTGCCAGCAGTTTTGAGGGGAACTCCTACGAGCAGTACTTC. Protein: CASSFEGNSYEQYF.

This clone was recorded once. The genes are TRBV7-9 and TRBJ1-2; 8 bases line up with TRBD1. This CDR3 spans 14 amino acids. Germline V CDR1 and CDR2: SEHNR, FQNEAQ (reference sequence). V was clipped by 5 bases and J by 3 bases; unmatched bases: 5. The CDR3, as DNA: TGTGCCAGCAGCGGACAGGGTTGGTACTATGGCTACACCTTC. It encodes CASSGQGWYYGYTF. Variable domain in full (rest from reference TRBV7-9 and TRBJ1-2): DTGVSQNPRHKITKRGQNVTFRCDPISEHNRLYWYRQTLGQGPEFLTYFQNEAQLEKSRLLSDRFSAERPKGSFSTLEIQRTEQGDSAMYLCASSGQGWYYGYTFGSGTRLTVV.

CDR3 sequence (DNA): TGCAGCGTTGGGGACAGGGGTAGTTCACCCCTCCACTTT. This encodes CSVGDRGSSPLHF. The chain has TRBV29-1 and TRBJ1-6; 10 bases fit TRBD1. Germline CDR1 and CDR2: SQVTM and ANQGSEA. V lost 4 bases and J lost 9; bases outside the gene matches: 3. The CDR3 totals 13 residues.

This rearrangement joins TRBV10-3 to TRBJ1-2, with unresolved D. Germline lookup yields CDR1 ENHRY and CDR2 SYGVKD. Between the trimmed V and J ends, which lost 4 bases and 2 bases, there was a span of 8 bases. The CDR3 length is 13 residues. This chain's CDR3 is CAISAEQNYGYTF. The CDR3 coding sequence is TGTGCCATCAGTGCTGAACAGAACTATGGCTACACCTTC.

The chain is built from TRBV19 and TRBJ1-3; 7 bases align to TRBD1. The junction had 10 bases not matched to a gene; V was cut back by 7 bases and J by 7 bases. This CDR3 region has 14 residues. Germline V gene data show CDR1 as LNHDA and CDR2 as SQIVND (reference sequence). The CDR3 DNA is TGTGCCAGTACCTCCGTGGGACAGTCCAACACCATATATTTT. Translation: CASTSVGQSNTIYF.

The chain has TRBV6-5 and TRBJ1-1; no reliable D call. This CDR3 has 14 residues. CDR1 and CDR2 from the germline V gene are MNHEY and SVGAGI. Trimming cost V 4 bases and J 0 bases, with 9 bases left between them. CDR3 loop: CASSWTDMNTEAFF. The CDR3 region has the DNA TGTGCCAGCAGTTGGACTGATATGAACACTGAAGCTTTCTTT.

CDR3 amino acids: CASSPPVVPEQYF. The DNA for the CDR3 is TGTGCCAGCTCACCTCCCGTCGTTCCCGAGCAGTACTTC. This rearrangement joins TRBV18 to TRBJ2-7; unclear D gene. CDR3 length equals 13 residues. From germline, CDR1 is KGHSH and CDR2 LQKENI. V shed 3 bases and J shed 6 bases, with 12 bases lying between them. The full variable domain, completed using reference TRBV18 and TRBJ2-7, is NAGVMQNPRHLVRRRGQEARLRCSPMKGHSHVYWYRQLPEEGLKFMVYLQKENIIDESGMPKERFSAEFPKEGPSILRIQQVVRGDSAAYFCASSPPVVPEQYFGPGTRLTVT.

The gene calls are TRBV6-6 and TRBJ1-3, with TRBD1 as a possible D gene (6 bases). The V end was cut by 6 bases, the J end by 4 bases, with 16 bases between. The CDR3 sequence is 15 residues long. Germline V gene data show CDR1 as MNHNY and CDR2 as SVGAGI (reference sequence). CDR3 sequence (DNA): TGTGCCAGCAGCCCACCTACAGGGATCGGAAACACCATATATTTT. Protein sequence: CASSPPTGIGNTIYF.

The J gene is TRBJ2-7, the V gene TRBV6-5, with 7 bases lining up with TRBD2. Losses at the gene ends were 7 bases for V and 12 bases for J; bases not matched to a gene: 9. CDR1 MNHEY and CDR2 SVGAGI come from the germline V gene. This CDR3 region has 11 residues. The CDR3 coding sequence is TGTGCCAGCACCCACGGGGGGACTGCGTACTTC. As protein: CASTHGGTAYF.

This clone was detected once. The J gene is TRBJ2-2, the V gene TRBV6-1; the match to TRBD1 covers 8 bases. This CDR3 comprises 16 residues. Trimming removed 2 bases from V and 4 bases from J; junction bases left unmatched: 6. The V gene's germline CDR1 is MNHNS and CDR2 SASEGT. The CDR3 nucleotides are TGTGCCAGCAGTGAAAGGACAGGGTGGAGCACCGGGGAGCTGTTTTTT. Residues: CASSERTGWSTGELFF.

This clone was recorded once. The CDR3 here is CASSPEAGGLRAKNIQYF. In DNA form, the CDR3 reads TGCGCCAGCAGCCCCGAAGCGGGGGGGTTACGGGCCAAAAACATTCAGTACTTC. The V gene is TRBV5-1, the J gene TRBJ2-4, with 10 bases that match TRBD2. J gave up 1 base and V 4 bases, and 11 bases lay outside the gene matches. Germline loops: CDR1 SGHRS, CDR2 YFSETQ. CDR3 size: 18 residues.

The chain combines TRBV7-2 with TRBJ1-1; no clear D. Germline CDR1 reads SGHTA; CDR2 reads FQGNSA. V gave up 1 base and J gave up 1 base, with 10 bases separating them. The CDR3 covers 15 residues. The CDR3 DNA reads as TGTGCCAGCAGCTTAGTAGTTTTGCAGAACACTGAAGCTTTCTTT. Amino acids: CASSLVVLQNTEAFF.

CDR3 amino acids: CSVDSGNTIYF. The CDR3 DNA reads as TGCAGCGTTGATTCTGGAAACACCATATATTTT. The J gene is TRBJ1-3, the V gene TRBV29-1, with D unclear. V lost 3 bases and J 1 base, leaving 1 base between the germline ends. The germline CDR1 and CDR2 sequences are SQVTM and ANQGSEA. CDR3 size: 11 residues.

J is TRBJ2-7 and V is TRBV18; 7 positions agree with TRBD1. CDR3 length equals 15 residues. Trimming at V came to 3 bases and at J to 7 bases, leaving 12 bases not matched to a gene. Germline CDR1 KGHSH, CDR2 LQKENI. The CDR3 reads CASSPNRDSLGEQYF. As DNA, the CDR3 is TGTGCCAGCTCACCCAACCGGGACAGCTTGGGTGAGCAGTACTTC.

As DNA, the CDR3 is TGCAGCGTTGTAGAGGTTGAGCAGTTCTTC. Residues: CSVVEVEQFF. The J gene is TRBJ2-1, the V gene TRBV29-1; D is unresolved. The CDR3 covers 10 residues. Germline values: CDR1 SQVTM, CDR2 ANQGSEA. V lost 4 bases to trimming and J lost 9 bases, with 7 bases between them.

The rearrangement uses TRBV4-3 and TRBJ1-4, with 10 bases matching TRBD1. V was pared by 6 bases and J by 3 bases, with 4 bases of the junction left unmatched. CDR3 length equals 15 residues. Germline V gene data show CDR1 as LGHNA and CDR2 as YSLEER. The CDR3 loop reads CASSRDRGANEKLFF. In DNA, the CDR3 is TGCGCCAGCAGTCGGGACAGGGGTGCTAATGAAAAACTGTTTTTT.

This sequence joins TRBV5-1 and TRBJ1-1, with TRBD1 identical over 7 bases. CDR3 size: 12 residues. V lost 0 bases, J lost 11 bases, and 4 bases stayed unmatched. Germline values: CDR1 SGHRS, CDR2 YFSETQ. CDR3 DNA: TGCGCCAGCAGCTTGGACAGGGGCAGGGCTTTCTTT. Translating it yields CASSLDRGRAFF.

The CDR3 sequence: CASSSKPGGNYGYTF. CDR3 nucleotide sequence: TGTGCCAGCAGTTCCAAACCAGGGGGTAACTATGGCTACACCTTC. This chain links TRBV6-5 with TRBJ1-2; TRBD1 agrees at 7 bases. The CDR3 sequence is 15 residues long. V lost 4 bases, J lost 1 base, and 6 bases stayed unmatched. Per germline, CDR1 MNHEY and CDR2 SVGAGI.